The 12 T cell receptor beta chains below all came from one sample that was sequenced in a study of beta chain features in type 1 diabetes. Isolated RNA was reverse transcribed in full, so expressed TCRB transcripts were sequenced. Assay used: immunoSEQ multiplex PCR; TCRdb lists only in-frame clones, some missing. The sample gives about 320,000 clones, roughly 15% of which show up once; 6.7% is in the top ten. The specimen was central memory CD4+ T cells from blood. The receptors were gathered from a man in his thirties or forties in good health.

V gene TRBV5-5 combines with J gene TRBJ1-5; no firm D call. In germline, CDR1 is SGHKS, CDR2 YYEKEE (reference sequence). V was clipped by 3 bases and J by 5 bases, with 12 bases between them. The CDR3 contains 14 residues. CDR3 loop: CASSSDIWDQPQHF. Here the CDR3 DNA reads TGTGCCAGCAGCTCTGATATCTGGGATCAGCCCCAGCATTTT.

Many counts were recorded for this clone. The genes are TRBV4-1 and TRBJ2-1; possibly TRBD2 for D (5 bases). The CDR3 runs to 13 residues. Germline values: CDR1 MGHRA, CDR2 YSYEKL. V lost 1 base, J lost 11 bases, and 12 bases lay in between. The CDR3 spells CASSQALGNKQFF. CDR3 nucleotide sequence: TGCGCCAGCAGCCAAGCGCTCGGGAATAAGCAGTTCTTC.

The chain recombines TRBV11-3 with TRBJ2-4, with D possibly matching TRBD2 (6 bases). CDR3 length equals 15 residues. Germline lookup yields CDR1 SGHNT and CDR2 YENEEA. Trimming left V 3 bases short and J 0 bases short, with 9 bases between. CDR3 nucleotide sequence: TGTGCCAGCAGCTTGGAGGGGCTAGCCAAAAACATTCAGTACTTC. Translating it yields CASSLEGLAKNIQYF.

This clone has a handful of counts. This chain uses TRBV5-5 with TRBJ2-2, with a weak D call TRBD1 (5 bases). The CDR3 runs 15 residues. V was pared by 0 bases and J by 3 bases, with 9 bases between. Per the germline V gene, CDR1 is SGHKS and CDR2 is YYEKEE (reference sequence). Here the CDR3 reads CASSLVQAHTGELFF. CDR3 DNA: TGTGCCAGCAGCTTGGTACAGGCCCACACCGGGGAGCTGTTTTTT. Looking up the rest from reference TRBV5-5 and TRBJ2-2 gives the full variable domain: DAGVTQSPTHLIKTRGQQVTLRCSPISGHKSVSWYQQVLGQGPQFIFQYYEKEERGRGNFPDRFSARQFPNYSSELNVNALLLGDSALYLCASSLVQAHTGELFFGEGSRLTVL.

A remark on this clone: A much larger clone lies one base from this, so it may be a read error. The V and J genes are TRBV7-3 and TRBJ1-5; 7 bases are a match to TRBD1. The CDR3 spans 14 residues. Trimming removed 5 bases from V and 2 bases from J; junction bases left unmatched: 3. Looked up from germline, CDR1 is SGHTA and CDR2 is FQGTGA. The CDR3, as DNA: TGTGCCAGCAGCCCAGGACAGGGCAATCAGCCCCAGCATTTT. Translated, it gives CASSPGQGNQPQHF.

This clone turned up a few times. As DNA, the CDR3 is TGCGCCAGCAGCCTCGCAGGGTCGGGGAGCACAGATACGCAGTATTTT. It is translated as CASSLAGSGSTDTQYF. The gene calls are TRBV5-1 and TRBJ2-3; D is perhaps TRBD1 or TRBD2 (5 bases each). V was clipped by 4 bases and J by 0 bases, with 15 bases between them. The CDR3 loop spans 16 amino acids. Germline CDR1 is SGHRS and CDR2 is YFSETQ.

This clone appeared a few times. The chain carries TRBV18 and TRBJ2-7; 9 bases agree with TRBD1. J was trimmed by 7 bases and V by 6 bases; bases with no gene match: 7. Germline loops: CDR1 KGHSH, CDR2 LQKENI. The CDR3 consists of 13 residues. For the CDR3, the DNA is TGTGCCAGCTCGACAGGGGGAGGGAATGAGCAGTACTTC. As protein: CASSTGGGNEQYF.

The chain employs TRBV19 and TRBJ2-1; 9 bases align to TRBD2. After removal of 3 bases from V and 4 bases from J, the junction contained 4 bases not matched to a gene. Germline CDR1 LNHDA, CDR2 SQIVND (reference sequence). The CDR3 covers 15 residues. CDR3 DNA sequence: TGTGCCAGTAGTATCTTAGCGGGGGAGTACAATGAGCAGTTCTTC. Its protein is CASSILAGEYNEQFF.

This clone has a handful of counts. The rearrangement links TRBV7-2 to TRBJ2-1; D gene unclear. The V end lost 1 base, the J end lost 6 bases, and 10 bases lay between the germline ends. The CDR3 totals 14 residues. The germline CDR1 and CDR2 sequences are SGHTA and FQGNSA. CDR3 amino acids: CASSLGTPPNEQFF. CDR3 in DNA: TGTGCCAGCAGCTTAGGGACCCCCCCCAATGAGCAGTTCTTC.

The V gene is TRBV20-1, the J gene TRBJ1-1; unclear D gene. This CDR3 comprises 11 residues. The V gene's germline CDR1 is DFQATT and CDR2 SNEGSKA (reference sequence). The V and J ends lost 4 bases and 1 base respectively, with 4 bases between them. CDR3 amino acids: CSAIKNTEAFF. The CDR3 bases are TGCAGTGCTATTAAGAACACTGAAGCTTTCTTT.

This clone was counted a few times. The rearrangement links TRBV19 to TRBJ2-7, with D tentatively TRBD1 (6 bases). The CDR3 has 14 residues. Germline CDR1 reads LNHDA; CDR2 reads SQIVND (reference sequence). V gave up 5 bases and J gave up 2 bases, with 13 bases separating them. DNA for the CDR3: TGTGCCAGTAGTCTCGGACAGTCCACCTACGAGCAGTACTTC. Amino acids: CASSLGQSTYEQYF.

This chain connects TRBV28 to TRBJ1-2, with D maybe TRBD1 (5 bases). From germline, CDR1 is MDHEN and CDR2 SYDVKM. The CDR3 is 14 residues long. Trimming removed 6 bases at V and 8 bases at J, with 19 bases between. CDR3 region: CASSEDGRRGGYTF. Written as DNA, the CDR3 is TGTGCCAGCAGCGAAGACGGACGGAGGGGAGGCTACACCTTC.